This paragraph reports one T cell receptor (beta chain). This CDR3 comprises 13 residues. Germline V gives CDR1 MDHEN, CDR2 SYDVKM. Following a re-call of the 5' RACE reads, TCRdb has one entry per CDR3 protein and lacks DNA. The sample's table shows about 380,000 distinct CDR3 sequences. This entry is derived from a study of T cells expressing NK-cell markers. Sequencing was carried out using blood T cells: a sorted CD56 or NKG2C T cell subset, CD4+ or CD8+ T cells, or bulk PBMC T cells (not recorded which). The chain combines TRBV28 with TRBJ2-7; the D gene TCRdb calls, TRBD1, cannot be checked with no DNA. The TCR originated in a man aged 18-69 years in good health. The CDR3 sequence is CASRGTNSYEQYF. Full variable domain (outside the CDR3, taken from reference TRBV28 and TRBJ2-7): DVKVTQSSRYLVKRTGEKVFLECVQDMDHENMFWYRQDPGLGLRLIYFSYDVKMKEKGDIPEGYSVSREKKERFSLILESASTNQTSMYLCASRGTNSYEQYFGPGTRLTVT.